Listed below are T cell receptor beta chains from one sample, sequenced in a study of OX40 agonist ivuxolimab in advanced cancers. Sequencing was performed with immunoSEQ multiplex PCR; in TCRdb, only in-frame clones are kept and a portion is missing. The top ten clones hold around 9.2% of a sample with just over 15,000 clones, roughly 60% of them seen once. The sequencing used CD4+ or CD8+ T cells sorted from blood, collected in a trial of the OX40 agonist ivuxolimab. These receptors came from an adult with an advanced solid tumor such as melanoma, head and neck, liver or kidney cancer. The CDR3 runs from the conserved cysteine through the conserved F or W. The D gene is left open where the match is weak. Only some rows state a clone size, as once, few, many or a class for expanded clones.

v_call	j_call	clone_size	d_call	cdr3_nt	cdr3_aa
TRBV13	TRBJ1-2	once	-	TGTGCCAGCAGCTTACCACAGTCCCTTGAAGGCTACACCTTC	CASSLPQSLEGYTF
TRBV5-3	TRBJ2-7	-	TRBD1	TGTGCCAGCAGCCCCGACAGGGTGTTCCACGAGCAGTACTTC	CASSPDRVFHEQYF
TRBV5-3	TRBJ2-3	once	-	TGTGCCAGCAGCTTGTCCACAGATACGCAGTATTTT	CASSLSTDTQYF
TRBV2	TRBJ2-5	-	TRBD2	TGTGCCAGCGCCGCGGGGGGATGGGAGACCCAGTACTTC	CASAAGGWETQYF
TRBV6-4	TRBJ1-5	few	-	TGTGCCAGCAGTGACTCCGCGGGGCGCCCCTCGAGTGGGCCCCAGCATTTT	CASSDSAGRPSSGPQHF
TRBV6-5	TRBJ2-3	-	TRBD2	TGTGCCAGCAGTAGGCTAGCGGGGGCAGATACGCAGTATTTT	CASSRLAGADTQYF
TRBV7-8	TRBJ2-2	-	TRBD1	TGTGCCAGCAGCTCGTCAGGGGGCCAAGGGGAGCTGTTTTTT	CASSSSGGQGELFF
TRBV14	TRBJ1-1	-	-	TGTGCCAGCAGCCAAGATTTATTAGTGAACACTGAAGCTTTCTTT	CASSQDLLVNTEAFF
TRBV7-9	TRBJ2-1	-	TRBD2	TGTGCCAGCAGCCATACTAGCGGGGGGGCTATTGAGCAGTTCTTC	CASSHTSGGAIEQFF
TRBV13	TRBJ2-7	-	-	TGTGCCAGCAGCTTTATCACTCGCGGGGAGTACGAGCAGTACTTC	CASSFITRGEYEQYF
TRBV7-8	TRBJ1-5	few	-	TGTGCCAGCAGCCCAATGGGGGGCAACAATCAGCCCCAGCATTTT	CASSPMGGNNQPQHF
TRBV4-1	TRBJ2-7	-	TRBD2	TGCGCCAGCAGCTTCTGGACTAGCGGGGAGATACCTTACGAGCAGTACTTC	CASSFWTSGEIPYEQYF
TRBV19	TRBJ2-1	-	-	TGTGCCAGTGATGACCGGAACAATGAGCAGTTCTTC	CASDDRNNEQFF
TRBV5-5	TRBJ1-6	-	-	TGTGCCAGCAGCTTGGGCAACATGGGTCTTTCACCCCTCCACTTT	CASSLGNMGLSPLHF
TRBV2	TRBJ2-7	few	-	TGTGCCAGCAGTTCGGGACACACCTACGAGCAGTACTTC	CASSSGHTYEQYF
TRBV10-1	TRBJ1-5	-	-	TGCGCCCCGCACAAGAGGGTTTATAGCAATCAGCCCCAGCATTTT	CAPHKRVYSNQPQHF
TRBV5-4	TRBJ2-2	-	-	TGTGCCAGCAGCTTCCCGGGCAGGGAAAACACCGGGGAGCTGTTTTTT	CASSFPGRENTGELFF
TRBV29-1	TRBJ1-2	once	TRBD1	TGCAGCGTTGGGACAGGGGGCTACTATGGCTACACCTTC	CSVGTGGYYGYTF
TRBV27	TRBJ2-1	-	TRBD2	TGTGCCAGCCGATACGCGGGGGGGTCCTACAATGAGCAGTTCTTC	CASRYAGGSYNEQFF
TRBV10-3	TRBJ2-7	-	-	TGTGCCATCAGTGCTGGGCCCCTCGACGAGCAGTACTTC	CAISAGPLDEQYF
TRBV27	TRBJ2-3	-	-	TGTGCCAGCAGTTTATCGTTCGCTGGTGGGATCACAGATACGCAGTATTTT	CASSLSFAGGITDTQYF
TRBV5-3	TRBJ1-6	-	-	TGTGCCAGCAGCTTGCAGTCTAATTCACCCCTCCACTTT	CASSLQSNSPLHF
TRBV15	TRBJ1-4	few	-	TGTGCCACCAGAGGAGTGCGGGACGGCCTAAATGAAAAACTGTTTTTT	CATRGVRDGLNEKLFF
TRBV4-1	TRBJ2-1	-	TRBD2	TGCGCCAGCAGCCAAGAGTGGGGGGGCGGGAGGAATGAGCAGTTCTTC	CASSQEWGGGRNEQFF
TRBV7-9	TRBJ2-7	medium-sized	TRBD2	TGTGCCAGCAGCCCCTGGGGACTAGCCTCCGAGCAGTACTTC	CASSPWGLASEQYF
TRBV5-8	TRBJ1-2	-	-	TGTGCCAGCAGCTCTACCGGCGGGGGCGCCTACTATGGCTACACCTTC	CASSSTGGGAYYGYTF
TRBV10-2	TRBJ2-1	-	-	TGCGCCAGCAGGGAAATAAGGGATGAGCAGTTCTTC	CASREIRDEQFF
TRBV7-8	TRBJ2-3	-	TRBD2	TGTGCCAGCAGCTTCATAGCGGGGGGGCTGGCAGATACGCAGTATTTT	CASSFIAGGLADTQYF
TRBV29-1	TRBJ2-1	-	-	TGCAGCGGCGAAGAGTCCTACAATGAGCAGTTCTTC	CSGEESYNEQFF
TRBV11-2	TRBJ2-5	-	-	TGTGCCAGCAGCCTCGCGTGGGGGGAGCAAGAGACCCAGTACTTC	CASSLAWGEQETQYF
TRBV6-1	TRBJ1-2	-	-	TGTGCCAGTCTGGGTCCAGGGGACGGCTACACCTTC	CASLGPGDGYTF
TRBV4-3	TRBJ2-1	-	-	TGCGCCAGCAGCCAAGATCATCGTCCGGACACCCGACAGTTCTTC	CASSQDHRPDTRQFF
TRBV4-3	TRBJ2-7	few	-	TGCGCCAGCAGCCTCACTACCATCTCCTACGAGCAGTACTTC	CASSLTTISYEQYF
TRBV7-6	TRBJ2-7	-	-	TGTGCCAGCAGCTTATCAGGGGTCTACGAGCAGTACTTC	CASSLSGVYEQYF
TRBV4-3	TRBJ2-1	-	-	TGCGCCAGCAGCCAAGATGTAGATTACAATGAGCAGTTCTTC	CASSQDVDYNEQFF
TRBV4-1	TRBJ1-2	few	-	TGCGCCACGGGGGGCGCGTGGGGCTACACCTTC	CATGGAWGYTF
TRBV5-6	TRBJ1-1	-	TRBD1	TGTGCCAGCAGCCTCTGGACAGGGGGCACTGAAGCTTTCTTT	CASSLWTGGTEAFF
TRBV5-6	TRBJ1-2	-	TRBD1	TGTGCCAGCAGCTTGGCCGGACAGGGCGTATATGGCTACACCTTC	CASSLAGQGVYGYTF
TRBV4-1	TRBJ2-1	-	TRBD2	TGCGCCAGCAGCCAAGAGCGCGGGAGCTCCTACAATGAGCAGTTCTTC	CASSQERGSSYNEQFF
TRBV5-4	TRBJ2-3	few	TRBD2	TGTGCCAGCAGCTTACTAGCGGGAGCCACAGATACGCAGTATTTT	CASSLLAGATDTQYF
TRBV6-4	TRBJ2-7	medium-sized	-	TGTGCCAGCAGTGACCACGGGTCGGGCGGCGAGCAGTACTTC	CASSDHGSGGEQYF
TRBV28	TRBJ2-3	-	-	TGTGCCAGCCGTGAATGGTACCCCACCAGGCCAGAAAGGTCAGATACGCAGTATTTT	CASREWYPTRPERSDTQYF
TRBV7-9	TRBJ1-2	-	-	TGTGCCAGCAGCTTACCAGCCGCGGGCACCTTTAACTATGGCTACACCTTC	CASSLPAAGTFNYGYTF
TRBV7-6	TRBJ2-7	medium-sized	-	TGTGCCAGCAGCCAGTCGGGCTACGAGCAGTACTTC	CASSQSGYEQYF
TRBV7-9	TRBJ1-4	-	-	TGTGCCAGCAGCTGGGGGTTTGGTGAAAAACTGTTTTTT	CASSWGFGEKLFF
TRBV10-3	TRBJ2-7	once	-	TGTGCCATCAGTGAGTCCCGAGGATCGTACGAGCAGTACTTC	CAISESRGSYEQYF
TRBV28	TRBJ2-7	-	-	TGTGCCAGCACCTCTTTGCGAGGGGGATTGTACTTC	CASTSLRGGLYF
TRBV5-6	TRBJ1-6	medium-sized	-	TGTGCCAGCAGCTTGATTAAATCACCCCTCCACTTT	CASSLIKSPLHF
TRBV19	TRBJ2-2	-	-	TGTGCCAGTCTACGAGGGGACACGAACACCGGGGAGCTGTTTTTT	CASLRGDTNTGELFF
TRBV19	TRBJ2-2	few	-	TGTGCCAGTACAACTTGGGGGGCGGGCACCGGGGAGCTGTTTTTT	CASTTWGAGTGELFF
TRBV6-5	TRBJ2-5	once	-	TGTGCCAGCAGTTTGGGGGACCAAGAGACCCAGTACTTC	CASSLGDQETQYF
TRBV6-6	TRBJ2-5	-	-	TGTGCCAGCAGTTATCGGACGACGGGTAGGGGGACCCAGTACTTC	CASSYRTTGRGTQYF
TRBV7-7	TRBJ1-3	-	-	TGTGCCAGCAGCCCCGACGTCTCCTACGGGGGAAACACCATATATTTT	CASSPDVSYGGNTIYF
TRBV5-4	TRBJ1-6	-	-	TGTGCCAGCAGCTTGGAGGGGGTATCCTATAATTCACCCCTCCACTTT	CASSLEGVSYNSPLHF